Below are 30 T cell receptor beta chains sequenced from a single sample in a study of PD-1 blockade in classical Hodgkin lymphoma. Only in-frame clones appear in the TCRdb table, and some are missing; sequencing was by immunoSEQ multiplex PCR. The repertoire holds more than 50,000 clones, with 70% to 80% as singletons. With no exception, relapse followed autologous stem cell transplantation in all patients, and brentuximab vedotin exposure varied. The sample was peripheral blood mononuclear cells (PBMCs), taken before the second cycle of nivolumab. All receptors derive from a human donor with classical Hodgkin lymphoma.

The chain combines TRBV2 with TRBJ2-5; D is perhaps TRBD1 (6 bases). This CDR3 comprises 17 residues. Germline values: CDR1 SNHLY, CDR2 FYNNEI. V gave up 3 bases and J gave up 5 bases, with 22 bases separating them. The CDR3 loop reads CASSDRARVGGTETQYF. In DNA form, the CDR3 reads TGTGCCAGCAGTGATCGGGCCCGAGTAGGGGGTACGGAGACCCAGTACTTC.

This clone was picked up a small number of times. V is TRBV11-2 and J is TRBJ2-1; D is ambiguous. The V gene lost 5 bases and the J gene lost 0 bases, with 17 bases spanning the gap. The CDR3 is 17 amino acids. Germline V CDR1 and CDR2: SGHAT, FQNNGV. The CDR3 loop is CASSGRRSGRSYNEQFF. The CDR3 nucleotides are TGTGCCAGCAGCGGACGCCGTAGTGGACGCTCCTACAATGAGCAGTTCTTC.

This clone has only one observation. The chain is built from TRBV2 and TRBJ1-2; D possibly corresponds to TRBD1 (6 bases). The length of the CDR3 is 15 residues. V was shortened by 2 bases and J by 2 bases, with 12 bases between the two germline ends. Germline loops: CDR1 SNHLY, CDR2 FYNNEI. The CDR3 coding sequence is TGTGCCAGCAGTGAAACGGACAGCCCGAACTATGGCTACACCTTC. It is translated as CASSETDSPNYGYTF.

This clone was picked up one time. The chain links TRBV11-3 to TRBJ1-1; weak D call: TRBD1 (5 bases). The V gene lost 5 bases and the J gene lost 7 bases, with 14 bases spanning the gap. Germline CDR1 reads SGHNT; CDR2 reads YENEEA. CDR3 size: 13 residues. The CDR3 bases are TGTGCCAGCAGCCCACCCTTGGGGGTTGAAGCTTTCTTT. Translation gives CASSPPLGVEAFF.

The rearrangement links TRBV25-1 to TRBJ1-2; no clear D gene. Germline V gene sequence: CDR1 MGHDK, CDR2 SYGVNS. This CDR3 is 12 amino acids long. The V end was cut by 6 bases, the J end by 4 bases, with 9 bases between. CDR3 nucleotide sequence: TGTGCCAGCAGCATAGGGATCTATGGCTACACCTTC. It specifies CASSIGIYGYTF.

This clone was seen a single time. The V and J genes are TRBV6-5 and TRBJ1-4, with 8 bases fitting TRBD1. V lost 2 bases, J lost 5 bases, and 1 base stayed unmatched. The CDR3 loop spans 14 amino acids. Germline V gives CDR1 MNHEY, CDR2 SVGAGI. This CDR3 reads CASSYTGGNEKLFF. For the CDR3, the DNA is TGTGCCAGCAGTTACACAGGGGGGAATGAAAAACTGTTTTTT.

This CDR3 reads CASRRGQDTEAFF. In DNA, the CDR3 is TGCGCCAGCAGGAGGGGGCAGGACACTGAAGCTTTCTTT. The rearrangement joins TRBV10-2 to TRBJ1-1; 7 nucleotides match TRBD1. The CDR3 runs 13 residues. Germline CDR1 reads WSHSY; CDR2 reads SAAADI. The junction had 4 bases not matched to a gene; V was cut back by 6 bases and J by 3 bases.

This clone was found once. The J gene is TRBJ1-5, the V gene TRBV19; D not resolved. The germline V and J ends were trimmed by 2 bases and 4 bases, with 3 bases remaining between them. CDR1 LNHDA and CDR2 SQIVND come from the germline V gene (reference sequence). The CDR3 spans 12 residues. The DNA of the CDR3 is TGTGCCAGTAGTATAAGGAATCAGCCCCAGCATTTT. It is translated as CASSIRNQPQHF.

V is TRBV2 and J is TRBJ2-7; 7 bases agree with TRBD1. The CDR3 totals 14 residues. Germline V CDR1 and CDR2: SNHLY, FYNNEI. V lost 6 bases to trimming and J lost 0 bases; unmatched junction nucleotides: 5. CDR3: CASSEDRSSYEQYF. The CDR3 DNA follows: TGTGCCAGCAGCGAGGACAGGAGCTCCTACGAGCAGTACTTC.

V and J are TRBV7-8 and TRBJ1-4, with a weak D call TRBD1 (6 bases). The CDR3 is 14 amino acids. Germline V gives CDR1 SGHVS, CDR2 FQNEAQ. V lost 4 bases, J lost 6 bases, and 12 bases lay in between. CDR3 coding DNA: TGTGCCAGCAGCTCACGGGCAGGGGATGAAAAACTGTTTTTT. It codes for CASSSRAGDEKLFF.

J is TRBJ2-2 and V is TRBV10-3, with 8 bases matching TRBD1. The CDR3 totals 18 residues. Germline V gives CDR1 ENHRY, CDR2 SYGVKD. V shed 3 bases, J shed 5 bases, and the junction held 14 bases outside the gene matches. The CDR3 nucleotides are TGTGCCATCAGTGAATCCCTCCCGGGACAGGATGATACCGGGGAGCTGTTTTTT. This gives the protein CAISESLPGQDDTGELFF.

The CDR3 region has the DNA TGTGCCAGCAGCGTAGCGAGCGGAAACTATGGCTACACCTTC. This codes for CASSVASGNYGYTF. The gene calls are TRBV9 and TRBJ1-2; D remains ambiguous. CDR3 size: 14 residues. CDR1 and CDR2 (germline): SGDLS, YYNGEE. The ends were cut back, 0 bases at V and 2 bases at J, with 8 bases in the middle.

This clone is a singleton in its sample. The chain has TRBV27 and TRBJ1-2; 8 nucleotides line up with TRBD1. CDR1 MNHEY and CDR2 SMNVEV come from the germline V gene (reference sequence). With 5 bases clipped from V and 4 bases from J, the junction kept 9 bases outside the gene matches. This CDR3 is built from 15 residues. Here the CDR3 reads CASSPQGGWVYGYTF. The DNA for the CDR3 is TGTGCCAGCAGTCCACAGGGGGGGTGGGTCTATGGCTACACCTTC.

The rearrangement uses TRBV19 and TRBJ1-4; 8 bases map to TRBD1. J lost 8 bases, V lost 3 bases, and 2 bases had no gene match. This CDR3 contains 13 residues. CDR1 and CDR2 from the germline V gene are LNHDA and SQIVND (reference sequence). CDR3 region: CASSIWTGEKLFF. As DNA, the CDR3 is TGTGCCAGTAGTATTTGGACAGGGGAAAAACTGTTTTTT.

The V and J genes are TRBV5-1 and TRBJ2-3; TRBD2 aligns across 13 bases. Germline trimming cut 1 base from V and 7 bases from J; bases unmatched to any gene: 6. The CDR3 totals 16 residues. The germline V gene has CDR1 SGHRS and CDR2 YFSETQ. The CDR3 here is CASSLPSGLAGNTQYF. In DNA form, the CDR3 reads TGCGCCAGCAGCTTGCCCTCGGGACTAGCGGGGAATACGCAGTATTTT.

V gene TRBV9 combines with J gene TRBJ1-3; a possible D gene is TRBD1 (5 bases). The CDR3 covers 15 residues. Germline V lookup: CDR1 SGDLS, CDR2 YYNGEE. Trimming stripped 3 bases from V and 3 bases from J, with 13 bases between. CDR3 region: CASSGEGIGGNTIYF. CDR3 sequence (DNA): TGTGCCAGCAGCGGTGAGGGGATCGGTGGAAACACCATATATTTT.

This clone was seen a few times. The chain combines TRBV21-1 with TRBJ2-7; the tabulated D call, TRBD2, remains unverified against the DNA. TRBV21-1 is described as a pseudogene. CDR3 length: 11 amino acids. Here the CDR3 DNA reads TGTGCCAGCAGCTTAGCCTACGAGCAGTACTTC. Translating gives CASSLAYEQYF.

The chain links TRBV6-6 to TRBJ2-7; 13 bases fit TRBD2. The CDR3 covers 15 residues. V shed 6 bases, J shed 5 bases, and the junction held 7 bases outside the gene matches. Germline V CDR1 and CDR2: MNHNY, SVGAGI (reference sequence). The CDR3 spells CASRLLAGGPHEQYF. CDR3 sequence (DNA): TGTGCCAGCAGGTTACTAGCGGGGGGGCCCCACGAGCAGTACTTC.

This clone was observed once. The V and J genes are TRBV5-6 and TRBJ2-7, with TRBD1 matching over 10 bases. The V gene end was trimmed by 4 bases and the J gene end by 0 bases; junction bases not matched to a gene: 1. Germline CDR1 SGHDT, CDR2 YYEEEE. CDR3 length equals 14 residues. The DNA of the CDR3 is TGTGCCAGCAGCCGGGACAGGGGCTCCTACGAGCAGTACTTC. Its translation: CASSRDRGSYEQYF. Drawing the rest from reference TRBV5-6 and TRBJ2-7, the complete variable domain is DAGVTQSPTHLIKTRGQQVTLRCSPKSGHDTVSWYQQALGQGPQFIFQYYEEEERQRGNFPDRFSGHQFPNYSSELNVNALLLGDSALYLCASSRDRGSYEQYFGPGTRLTVT.

The rearrangement joins TRBV5-6 to TRBJ2-2, with unresolved D. V shed 0 bases and J shed 3 bases, with 6 bases lying between them. The CDR3 contains 14 residues. Germline V gene sequence: CDR1 SGHDT, CDR2 YYEEEE. The CDR3: CASSLVQDTGELFF. DNA for the CDR3: TGTGCCAGCAGCTTGGTGCAGGACACCGGGGAGCTGTTTTTT.

J is TRBJ2-4 and V is TRBV19; maybe TRBD1 (5 bases). V lost 1 base and J lost 0, with 10 bases in between. CDR1 is LNHDA and CDR2 is SQIVND in the germline V gene (reference sequence). The CDR3 is 16 residues long. CDR3 coding DNA: TGTGCCAGTAGTATAGCTGACAGACTAGCCAAAAACATTCAGTACTTC. Its translation: CASSIADRLAKNIQYF.

The chain joins TRBV9 to TRBJ1-3; 8 nucleotides align to TRBD1. V trimming: 3 bases; J trimming: 1 base; junction bases outside the gene matches: 6. From germline, CDR1 is SGDLS and CDR2 YYNGEE. The CDR3 is made up of 16 amino acids. The CDR3 region has the DNA TGTGCCAGCAGCGCTTACAGGGGGATATCTGGAAACACCATATATTTT. Protein: CASSAYRGISGNTIYF.

The chain recombines TRBV6-6 with TRBJ2-1; D unresolved. The germline V gene encodes CDR1 MNHNY and CDR2 SVGAGI (reference sequence). V was pared by 5 bases and J by 9 bases, with 11 bases between. The CDR3 contains 12 residues. DNA of the CDR3: TGTGCCAGCAGTCCATGGGGATCTGAGCAGTTCTTC. Translated, it gives CASSPWGSEQFF.

This sequence joins TRBV2 and TRBJ2-7; perhaps TRBD1 as D (6 bases). The CDR3 runs to 13 residues. CDR1 and CDR2 from the germline V gene are SNHLY and FYNNEI. Trimming stripped 6 bases from V and 7 bases from J, with 16 bases between. The CDR3 nucleotides are TGTGCCAGCAGATCAGGGGAGAAGGGGGAGCAGTACTTC. Translating it yields CASRSGEKGEQYF.

The rearrangement uses TRBV5-1 and TRBJ1-1, with unresolved D. Germline assignment: CDR1 SGHRS and CDR2 YFSETQ. Trimming shortened V by 1 base and J by 0 bases, and 7 bases separated the two germline ends. This CDR3 contains 14 residues. CDR3 amino acids: CASSLSKLNTEAFF. The CDR3 DNA reads as TGCGCCAGCAGCTTGTCAAAGTTGAACACTGAAGCTTTCTTT.

The chain has TRBV5-6 and TRBJ2-7; no reliable D call. In germline, CDR1 is SGHDT, CDR2 YYEEEE. Trimming pared 4 bases from V and 0 bases from J, leaving 14 bases between. CDR3 size: 15 residues. Written as DNA, the CDR3 is TGTGCCAGCAGCCAGGTTGACGGGTTCTCCTACGAGCAGTACTTC. Residues: CASSQVDGFSYEQYF.

V gene TRBV5-8 combines with J gene TRBJ1-1; D is ambiguous. Trimming pared 5 bases from V and 11 bases from J, leaving 10 bases between. Per germline, CDR1 SGHTS and CDR2 YDEGEE. The CDR3 sequence is 10 residues long. Here the CDR3 reads CASRGSTAFF. In DNA, the CDR3 is TGTGCCAGCAGGGGCTCGACGGCTTTCTTT.

The V and J genes are TRBV7-6 and TRBJ1-5; the D is unclear. Germline assignment: CDR1 SGHVS and CDR2 FNYEAQ. The CDR3 consists of 16 residues. V lost 0 bases and J lost 4, with 13 bases in between. The chain's CDR3 is CASSLAGGLGNQPQHF. The CDR3 DNA follows: TGTGCCAGCAGCTTAGCAGGAGGGCTGGGTAATCAGCCCCAGCATTTT.

The CDR3 coding sequence is TGCGCCAGCAGCCAAGACCCCACAGATATCTATGGCTACACCTTC. Its protein is CASSQDPTDIYGYTF. V is TRBV4-1 and J is TRBJ1-2; D ambiguous. The CDR3 has 15 residues. V lost 0 bases and J lost 4, with 12 bases in between. Germline V gene data show CDR1 as MGHRA and CDR2 as YSYEKL.

The chain recombines TRBV11-2 with TRBJ1-1, with TRBD1 matching over 8 bases. The CDR3 consists of 15 residues. J was trimmed by 1 base and V by 5 bases; bases with no gene match: 6. Germline V gene sequence: CDR1 SGHAT, CDR2 FQNNGV. This CDR3 is CASSPRQGWNTEAFF. In DNA form, the CDR3 reads TGTGCCAGCAGCCCCCGACAGGGGTGGAACACTGAAGCTTTCTTT.